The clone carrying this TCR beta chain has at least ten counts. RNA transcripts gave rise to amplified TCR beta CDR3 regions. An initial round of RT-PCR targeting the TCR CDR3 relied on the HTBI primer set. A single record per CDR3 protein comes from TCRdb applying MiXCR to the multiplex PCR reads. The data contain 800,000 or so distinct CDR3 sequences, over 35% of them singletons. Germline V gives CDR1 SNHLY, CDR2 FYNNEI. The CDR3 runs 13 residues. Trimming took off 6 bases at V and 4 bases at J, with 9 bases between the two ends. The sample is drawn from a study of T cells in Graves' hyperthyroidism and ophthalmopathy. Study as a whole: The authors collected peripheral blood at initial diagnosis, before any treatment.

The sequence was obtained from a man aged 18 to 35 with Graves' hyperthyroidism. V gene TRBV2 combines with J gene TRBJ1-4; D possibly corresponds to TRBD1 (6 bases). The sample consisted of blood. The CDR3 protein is CASRQGINEKLFF. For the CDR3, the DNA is TGTGCCAGCAGGCAGGGGATTAATGAAAAACTGTTTTTT.